Only one count was recorded for the clone carrying this TCR beta chain. The CDR3 is made up of 18 amino acids. V lost 6 bases to trimming and J lost 0 bases, with 21 bases between them. CDR1 is KGHSH, CDR2 LQKENI, per germline. Only in-frame clones appear in the TCRdb table, and some are missing; sequencing was by immunoSEQ multiplex PCR. Of tens of thousands of clones in the sample, approximately 80% were seen once. The data were taken from a study of T cell changes during pregnancy in multiple sclerosis. Sequenced here: CD4+ T cells from peripheral blood mononuclear cells, sampled before pregnancy. The J gene is TRBJ2-1, the V gene TRBV18, with D tentatively TRBD2 (6 bases). This sequence was found in a female donor with multiple sclerosis, enrolled in a pregnancy study. CDR3 residues: CASSLQELAAGSYNEQFF. CDR3 sequence (DNA): TGTGCCAGCTCGCTTCAGGAACTAGCAGCGGGCTCCTACAATGAGCAGTTCTTC.